In its sample, the clone carrying this TCR beta chain was seen a few times. Its antigen is currently unknown. Trimming stripped 4 bases from V and 9 bases from J, with 16 bases between. The germline gives CDR1 SQVTM, CDR2 ANQGSEA. This CDR3 is built from 13 residues. These data belong to a study of CD8+ T cells in alopecia areata. Extracted from the samples, RNA was reverse transcribed into cDNA to serve as the sequencing template. The table came from immunoSEQ multiplex PCR; TCRdb's copy has only in-frame clones and leaves some out. The sample gives a few hundred thousand clones, 60% of which show up once; around 0.84% is in the top ten. Treatment given: oral pan-JAK inhibitor, 5-10 mg twice daily. Lesional scalp punch biopsies and peripheral blood came from alopecia areata patients. Separation by sorting yielded CD4+ and CD8+ T cells from PBMCs. Study-wide results and caveats: Among patients, TCR sharing was less clear than in mice, a difference possibly due in part to HLA diversity in the patient population.

V is TRBV29-1 and J is TRBJ2-1, with D possibly matching TRBD1 (5 bases). The source is a human donor with alopecia areata. Specimen: CD4+ T cells sorted from blood, collected at roughly week 53, from a patient treated with tofacitinib. The CDR3 loop is CSVGRSNQGEQFF. In DNA form, the CDR3 reads TGCAGCGTTGGAAGGTCCAATCAGGGTGAGCAGTTCTTC.